This entry lists 21 T cell receptor beta chains sequenced from one sample in a study of blood T cell repertoires in COVID-19. Assay: immunoSEQ multiplex PCR; the TCRdb copy retains only in-frame clones and omits some. The data hold roughly 180,000 clones, with more than 70% observed a single time. Sequenced: peripheral blood. The receptors come from a woman between 55 and 75 years old with acute or convalescent COVID-19.

The J gene is TRBJ2-5, the V gene TRBV15; TRBD1 is a possible D gene (6 bases). In germline, CDR1 is LNHNV, CDR2 YYDKDF (reference sequence). The V end was cut by 0 bases, the J end by 4 bases, with 15 bases between. There are 16 residues in the CDR3. CDR3 in amino acids: CATSREGARAAETQYF. Written as DNA, the CDR3 is TGTGCCACCAGCAGAGAGGGGGCGCGTGCCGCAGAGACCCAGTACTTC.

This rearrangement joins TRBV10-3 to TRBJ1-3; D might be TRBD1 (5 bases). This CDR3 comprises 15 residues. Trimming pared 7 bases from V and 6 bases from J, leaving 19 bases between. Germline V lookup: CDR1 ENHRY, CDR2 SYGVKD. CDR3 coding DNA: TGTGCCATCAAAAGGACCGGCGCGGGGGAAAACACCATATATTTT. Amino acid sequence: CAIKRTGAGENTIYF.

The chain joins TRBV3-1 (or the pseudogene TRBV3-2) to TRBJ2-3; D is perhaps TRBD2 (6 bases). CDR3 length: 17 residues. CDR1 is LGHDT and CDR2 is YNNKEL in the germline V gene (reference sequence). V was trimmed by 0 bases and J by 0 bases, leaving 13 bases between them. In DNA, the CDR3 is TGTGCCAGCAGCCAAGATCCGACCGGGGGTAGCACAGATACGCAGTATTTT. Amino acid sequence: CASSQDPTGGSTDTQYF.

The V gene is TRBV6-1, the J gene TRBJ2-7, with 8 bases identical to TRBD1. The CDR3 has 14 amino acids. The germline CDR1 and CDR2 sequences are MNHNS and SASEGT. The ends lost 3 bases at V and 6 bases at J; junction bases unmatched: 7. CDR3 nucleotides: TGTGCCAGCAGTGAGGTGACAGGGGCATCCGAGCAGTACTTC. Protein sequence: CASSEVTGASEQYF.

V gene TRBV6-5 combines with J gene TRBJ2-1; D unclear. Germline-derived CDR1 and CDR2 are MNHEY and SVGAGI. V shed 4 bases and J shed 0 bases, with 10 bases lying between them. This CDR3 is built from 15 residues. CDR3 in DNA: TGTGCCAGCAGTTCTGACTGGAGCTCCTACAATGAGCAGTTCTTC. Its protein product is CASSSDWSSYNEQFF.

This clone was detected a few times. This chain uses TRBV15 with TRBJ2-1, with 13 bases lining up with TRBD2. The CDR3 length is 19 residues. With 2 bases clipped from V and 2 bases from J, the junction kept 9 bases outside the gene matches. CDR1 is LNHNV and CDR2 is YYDKDF in the germline V gene (reference sequence). The DNA for the CDR3 is TGTGCCACCAGCAGACAGACGGGACTAGCGGGGATCCCCTACAATGAGCAGTTCTTC. It codes for CATSRQTGLAGIPYNEQFF.

The V gene is TRBV7-2, the J gene TRBJ1-1; D uncertain. V shed 3 bases and J shed 5 bases, with 10 bases lying between them. This CDR3 contains 13 residues. The V gene's germline CDR1 is SGHTA and CDR2 FQGNSA. The CDR3 DNA follows: TGTGCCAGCAGCTTTAAGTTGCGTACTGAAGCTTTCTTT. Encoded protein: CASSFKLRTEAFF.

The rearrangement links TRBV3-1 (or the pseudogene TRBV3-2) to TRBJ2-7; a weak D match, TRBD2 (6 bases). Germline values: CDR1 LGHDT, CDR2 YNNKEL (reference sequence). Trimming stripped 5 bases from V and 6 bases from J, with 14 bases between. The CDR3 is 13 residues long. CDR3 bases: TGTGCCAGCAGCTCAAAGGTGGGGGGCGAGCAGTACTTC. Protein: CASSSKVGGEQYF.

V gene TRBV3-1 (or the pseudogene TRBV3-2) combines with J gene TRBJ1-1, with TRBD1 as a possible D gene (5 bases). This CDR3 comprises 11 residues. Germline CDR1 reads LGHDT; CDR2 reads YNNKEL (reference sequence). Trimming took off 1 base at V and 10 bases at J, with 7 bases between the two ends. The CDR3 protein is CASSQAGRAFF. The CDR3 DNA reads as TGTGCCAGCAGCCAAGCAGGGCGAGCTTTCTTT.

The chain joins TRBV5-5 to TRBJ1-2; 7 bases line up with TRBD1. The germline gives CDR1 SGHKS, CDR2 YYEKEE (reference sequence). Unmatched junction bases numbered 8, after V lost 1 base and J lost 5 bases. There are 15 residues in the CDR3. The CDR3 region is CASSLSGQAEYGYTF. The CDR3 bases are TGTGCCAGCAGCTTGTCTGGACAGGCGGAGTATGGCTACACCTTC.

V and J are TRBV12-3 or TRBV12-4 and TRBJ2-5; 7 nucleotides line up with TRBD2. J was trimmed by 7 bases and V by 8 bases; bases with no gene match: 7. The CDR3 runs 12 residues. The CDR3 protein is CASVQGRGTQYF. CDR3 DNA: TGTGCCAGCGTTCAAGGGAGGGGGACCCAGTACTTC.

The chain couples TRBV28 to TRBJ2-7, with 8 bases lining up with TRBD2. V was clipped by 2 bases and J by 2 bases; unmatched bases: 14. Germline CDR1 reads MDHEN; CDR2 reads SYDVKM. This CDR3 has 18 residues. CDR3 amino acids: CASSLGDRIAGSAYEQYF. The CDR3 DNA sequence: TGTGCCAGCAGTTTAGGTGACAGGATAGCGGGATCGGCCTACGAGCAGTACTTC.

The chain joins TRBV6-5 to TRBJ1-2, with D maybe TRBD1 (6 bases). Trimming pared 7 bases from V and 4 bases from J, leaving 13 bases between. Germline-derived CDR1 and CDR2 are MNHEY and SVGAGI. The length of the CDR3 is 13 residues. The CDR3 spells CASTRDTLYGYTF. CDR3 DNA: TGTGCCAGCACCCGGGACACCCTCTATGGCTACACCTTC.

V gene TRBV6-5 combines with J gene TRBJ2-2; 7 bases map to TRBD1. This CDR3 contains 16 residues. Germline CDR1 and CDR2: MNHEY and SVGAGI. Losses at the gene ends were 4 bases for V and 0 bases for J; bases not matched to a gene: 5. CDR3 residues: CASSLWQGANTGELFF. As DNA, the CDR3 is TGTGCCAGCAGTTTATGGCAGGGGGCGAACACCGGGGAGCTGTTTTTT.

The chain recombines TRBV9 with TRBJ2-1, with D possibly matching TRBD1 (5 bases). In germline, CDR1 is SGDLS, CDR2 YYNGEE. The CDR3 is 13 amino acids. With 0 bases removed from V and 10 bases from J, the gap between germline ends came to 11 bases. CDR3 nucleotides: TGTGCCAGCAGCGTAGGTACAAGGGGAGAGCAGTTCTTC. Residues: CASSVGTRGEQFF. Using reference TRBV9 and TRBJ2-1 for the parts outside the CDR3, the full variable domain is DSGVTQTPKHLITATGQRVTLRCSPRSGDLSVYWYQQSLDQGLQFLIQYYNGEERAKGNILERFSAQQFPDLHSELNLSSLELGDSALYFCASSVGTRGEQFFGPGTRLTVL.

The rearrangement joins TRBV21-1 to TRBJ2-7; TRBD2 reflects the table's D call only, with no check against the DNA. TRBV21-1 is a listed pseudogene. CDR3 length: 15 residues. The CDR3 spells CASSLGHFAGGEQYV. As DNA, the CDR3 is TGTGCCAGCAGCCTCGGTCACTTTGCCGGCGGCGAGCAGTACGTC.

The chain uses TRBV10-3 and TRBJ2-3, with 9 bases lining up with TRBD2. V was pared by 4 bases and J by 5 bases, with 7 bases of the junction left unmatched. CDR3 size: 15 residues. Germline CDR1 reads ENHRY; CDR2 reads SYGVKD. The CDR3 region is CAISALAGAGDTQYF. The CDR3 DNA reads TGTGCCATCAGTGCCTTAGCGGGAGCGGGAGATACGCAGTATTTT.

The chain links TRBV6-5 to TRBJ2-3, with no clear D. The CDR3 covers 15 residues. Trimming pared 2 bases from V and 0 bases from J, leaving 9 bases between. Germline assignment: CDR1 MNHEY and CDR2 SVGAGI. This CDR3 is CASSYSVPSTDTQYF. The CDR3 nucleotides read TGTGCCAGCAGTTACAGCGTCCCTAGCACAGATACGCAGTATTTT.

This rearrangement joins TRBV29-1 to TRBJ2-1, with 10 bases lining up with TRBD2. The germline V gene encodes CDR1 SQVTM and CDR2 ANQGSEA. CDR3 length equals 14 residues. The junction had 5 bases not matched to a gene; V was cut back by 2 bases and J by 7 bases. The CDR3 loop reads CSVEPSGRINEQFF. The DNA of the CDR3 is TGCAGCGTTGAACCTAGCGGGAGAATAAATGAGCAGTTCTTC.

The chain carries TRBV19 and TRBJ1-6; 8 bases match TRBD1. Trimming took 5 bases from V and 7 from J; bases not matched to a gene: 7. From germline, CDR1 is LNHDA and CDR2 SQIVND (reference sequence). This CDR3 region has 15 residues. The CDR3 DNA reads TGTGCCAGTAGTGTGGACAGGGCGCAAAATTCACCCCTCCACTTT. Its translation is CASSVDRAQNSPLHF.

The chain is built from TRBV5-6 and TRBJ1-2; D is ambiguous. The V end was cut by 1 base, the J end by 1 base, with 8 bases between. Germline CDR1 reads SGHDT; CDR2 reads YYEEEE. CDR3 length: 14 amino acids. The CDR3 bases are TGTGCCAGCAGCTTGCGGGGAGGTAACTATGGCTACACCTTC. Translated: CASSLRGGNYGYTF.